The sequence of this T cell receptor (beta chain) was determined in a study of T cell responses to AZD1222 COVID-19 vaccine. The CDR3 sequence is 15 residues long. V lost 6 bases and J lost 3, with 18 bases in between. In germline, CDR1 is SNHLY, CDR2 FYNNEI. Libraries were prepared by immunoSEQ multiplex PCR; TCRdb keeps only in-frame clonotypes and omits some of them. The table has nearly 90,000 clones, around nine tenths seen once; the top ten hold 10%. Regarding this clone: What it recognizes is unknown.

Broader study findings: Recipients of two AZD1222 doses showed rising Spike-specific TCR breadth and depth. The donors showed a predominance of white British ancestry and of females, with possible underestimation of clonal diversity. The study found vaccine-associated CD4 TCRs spanning spike, dominant at 160-218 and 743-854.

The source is an adult in good health. The specimen comprised peripheral blood, sampled on day 0 of MenACWY control vaccination. The rearrangement links TRBV2 to TRBJ2-7; possibly TRBD2 for D (6 bases). Here the CDR3 DNA reads TGTGCCAGCAGCTTTGATGGGGGGTCAGGCTACGAGCAGTACTTC. It encodes CASSFDGGSGYEQYF. The full variable domain, in which reference TRBV2 and TRBJ2-7 provide the parts outside the CDR3, is EPEVTQTPSHQVTQMGQEVILRCVPISNHLYFYWYRQILGQKVEFLVSFYNNEISEKSEIFDDQFSVERPDGSNFTLKIRSTKLEDSAMYFCASSFDGGSGYEQYFGPGTRLTVT.